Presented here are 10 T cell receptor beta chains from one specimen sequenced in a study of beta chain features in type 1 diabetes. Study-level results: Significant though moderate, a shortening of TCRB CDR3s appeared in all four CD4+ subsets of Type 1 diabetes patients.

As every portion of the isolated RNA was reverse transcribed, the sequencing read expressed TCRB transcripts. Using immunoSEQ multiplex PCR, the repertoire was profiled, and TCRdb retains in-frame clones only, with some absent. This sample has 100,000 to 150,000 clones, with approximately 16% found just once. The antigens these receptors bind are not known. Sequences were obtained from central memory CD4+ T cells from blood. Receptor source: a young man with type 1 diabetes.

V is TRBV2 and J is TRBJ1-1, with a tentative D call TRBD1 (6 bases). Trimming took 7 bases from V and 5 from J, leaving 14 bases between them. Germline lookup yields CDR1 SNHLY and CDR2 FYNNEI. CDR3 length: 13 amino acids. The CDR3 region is CASTRDMGTEAFF. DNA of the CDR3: TGTGCCAGCACCAGGGACATGGGAACTGAAGCTTTCTTT.

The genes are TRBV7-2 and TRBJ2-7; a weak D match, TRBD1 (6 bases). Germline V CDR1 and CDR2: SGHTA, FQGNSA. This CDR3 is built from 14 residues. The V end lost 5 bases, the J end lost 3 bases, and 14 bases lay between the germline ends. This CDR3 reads CASSRRDTGYEQYF. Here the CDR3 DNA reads TGTGCCAGCAGCCGCCGGGACACTGGCTACGAGCAGTACTTC.

The CDR3 sequence: CASSRGTGTQETQYF. CDR3 DNA sequence: TGTGCCAGCAGCCGAGGGACAGGGACTCAAGAGACCCAGTACTTC. The chain employs TRBV11-2 and TRBJ2-5; 9 nucleotides align to TRBD1. The CDR3 loop spans 15 amino acids. Unmatched junction bases numbered 6, after V lost 5 bases and J lost 2 bases. The V gene's germline CDR1 is SGHAT and CDR2 FQNNGV.

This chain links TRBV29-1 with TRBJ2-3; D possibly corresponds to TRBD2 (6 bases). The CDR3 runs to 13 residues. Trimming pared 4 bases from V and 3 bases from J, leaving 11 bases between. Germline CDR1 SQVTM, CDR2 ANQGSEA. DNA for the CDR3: TGCAGCGTTGTTGGCGGGGTGACAGATACGCAGTATTTT. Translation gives CSVVGGVTDTQYF.

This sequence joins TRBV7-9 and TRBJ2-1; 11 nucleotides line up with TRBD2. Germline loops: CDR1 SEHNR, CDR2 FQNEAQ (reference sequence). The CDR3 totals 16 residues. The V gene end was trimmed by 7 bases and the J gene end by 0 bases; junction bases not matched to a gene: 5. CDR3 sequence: CASKRGLADSYNEQFF. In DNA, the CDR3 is TGTGCCAGCAAGCGGGGACTAGCGGACTCCTACAATGAGCAGTTCTTC.

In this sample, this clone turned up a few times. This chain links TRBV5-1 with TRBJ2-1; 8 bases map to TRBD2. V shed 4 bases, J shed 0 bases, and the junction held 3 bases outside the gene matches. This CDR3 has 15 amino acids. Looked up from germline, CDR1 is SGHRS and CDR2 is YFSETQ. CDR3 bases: TGCGCCAGCAGCAGAGGGACTAGCTCCTACAATGAGCAGTTCTTC. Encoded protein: CASSRGTSSYNEQFF. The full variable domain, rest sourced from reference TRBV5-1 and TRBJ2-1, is KAGVTQTPRYLIKTRGQQVTLSCSPISGHRSVSWYQQTPGQGLQFLFEYFSETQRNKGNFPGRFSGRQFSNSRSEMNVSTLELGDSALYLCASSRGTSSYNEQFFGPGTRLTVL.

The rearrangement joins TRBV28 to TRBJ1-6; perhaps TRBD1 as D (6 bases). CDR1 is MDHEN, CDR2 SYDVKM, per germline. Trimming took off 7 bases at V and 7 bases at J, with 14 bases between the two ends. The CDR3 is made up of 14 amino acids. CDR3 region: CASKTGTENSPLHF. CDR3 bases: TGTGCCAGCAAAACAGGGACGGAGAATTCACCCCTCCACTTT.

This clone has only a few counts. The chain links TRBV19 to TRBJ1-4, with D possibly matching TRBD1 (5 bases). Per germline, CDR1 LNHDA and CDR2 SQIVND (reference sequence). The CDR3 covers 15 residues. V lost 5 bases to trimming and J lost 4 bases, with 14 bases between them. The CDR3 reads CASSPGRLHNEKLFF. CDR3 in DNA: TGTGCCAGTAGTCCGGGACGGCTGCATAATGAAAAACTGTTTTTT. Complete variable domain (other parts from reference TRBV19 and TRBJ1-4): DGGITQSPKYLFRKEGQNVTLSCEQNLNHDAMYWYRQDPGQGLRLIYYSQIVNDFQKGDIAEGYSVSREKKESFPLTVTSAQKNPTAFYLCASSPGRLHNEKLFFGSGTQLSVL.

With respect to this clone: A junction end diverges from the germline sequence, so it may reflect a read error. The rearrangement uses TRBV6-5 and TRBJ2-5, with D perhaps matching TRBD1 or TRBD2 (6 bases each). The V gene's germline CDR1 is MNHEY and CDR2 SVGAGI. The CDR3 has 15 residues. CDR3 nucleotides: TGTGCCCGCAGTGGACCCGGGGGCCAACAAGAGACCCAGTACTTC. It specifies CARSGPGGQQETQYF.

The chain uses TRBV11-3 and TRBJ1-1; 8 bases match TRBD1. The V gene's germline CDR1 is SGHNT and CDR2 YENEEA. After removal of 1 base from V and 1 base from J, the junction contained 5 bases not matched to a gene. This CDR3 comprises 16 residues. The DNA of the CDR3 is TGTGCCAGCAGCTTAGGGCAGGGGACAGGGAACACTGAAGCTTTCTTT. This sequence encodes CASSLGQGTGNTEAFF.